Included here is one TCR beta chain sequence, with context. Its antigen has not been determined. Per-nucleotide qualities are absent, and no much larger clonotype sits a single base away. For the CD8 naive samples, CD45RO-negative cells were positively selected for CCR7, yielding a CD45RA+CCR7+ population from which TemRA cells were excluded. Healthy HIV-negative adults with no recently reported acute infections or vaccinations were included as donors. Only Caucasian adults living in Nashville, Tennessee, USA were represented among the donors. Blood was collected by leukapheresis, and PBMCs were isolated by Ficoll-Histopaque density gradient centrifugation and then cryopreserved in liquid nitrogen vapor phase. Analytical flow cytometry was used to check the purity and quantity of each magnetically sorted T cell population. From each sorted fraction, genomic DNA was isolated and quantified by UV absorbance on a Nanodrop 2000c.

From its cysteine to its phenylalanine, the CDR3 spans 15 amino acids. Only the CDR3 region is kept as DNA, spanning 45 bases read in frame from base 1. The junction shows trimming of 1 base on V and 4 bases on J, plus 14 bases between the germline ends. The CDR1 and CDR2 encoded by the germline V gene (reference sequence) are LNHDA and SQIVND. Using the deep immunoSEQ assay, multiplex PCR amplified TCR CDR3 regions from genomic DNA. For each cell subset, the extracted genomic DNA was distributed evenly across all wells of several immunoSEQ 96-well plates, and each plate served as one replicate. Each replicate PCR for sorted subsets received roughly 0.2 ug genomic DNA, equal to around 32,000 T cell genomes. Purified libraries were measured with a Qubit 3.0 fluorometer, size-checked on a Bioanalyzer 2100, and measured again with the KAPA Library Quantification kit. Every immunoSEQ 96-well plate was sequenced on a separate single-read 150-cycle Illumina NextSeq 550 flow cell. For the original study's pipeline: The immunoSEQ output contained only junctional sequences without quality scores, so filtering could not match that applied to full-length reads. Sequences were annotated with PyIR, a Python wrapper for IgBLAST v1.9, using IMGT germline references to assign V/J genes and CDR3. Any read was removed if the V/J assignment was weak (E-value above 1e-6), the CDR3 was missing, or the read contained stop codons, out-of-frame junctions, or ambiguous translated residues. V3J clonotypes were defined as sequences sharing the same inferred V gene, J gene, and CDR3 amino acid sequence. The percentage overlap between two repertoires was calculated by dividing the number of shared unique clonotypes by the size of the smaller repertoire. Three approaches were used to assess repertoire richness: RTK rarefaction, the Chao1 estimator, and Recon v2.1 estimates of unobserved clonotypes. Generation probabilities were computed with OLGA for all TCRbeta clonotypes obtained by the gDNA method from several donors. TCRdb carries this immuneACCESS record with in-frame sequences only. Its versions omit some clonotypes, under half of them owing to an unresolved V gene in the studies checked, with the rest unexplained. The V and J calls and clone size are taken from that table; D and trimming were inferred from the DNA. The sample table records nearly 2 million clones; about 95% of these occur just once. Approximately 1% of the sample comes from the top ten.

The data originate from a study of shared clonotypes between healthy human individuals (TCRdb year 2020). Some background on the complete study: The cohort included three men and a couple of women between 18 and 49 years of age. Leukapheresis yielded between about 0.85 and 9 billion PBMCs per donor. For each donor, three plates each were used for CD4 naive and CD4 memory, two plates were used for CD8 naive, and one plate was used for CD8 memory. Different laboratories and diverse techniques were used to prepare libraries and sequence TCR repertoires, to increase sequencing depth and limit assay-specific biases. To estimate repertoire size and how much clonotype sharing occurs between individuals, the study deeply sequenced the blood TCR repertoires of about five healthy adults.

The investigation overall reported the following: Pairwise subsampling led to the expectation that sequencing depth would affect the degree of clonotype sharing among donors. Compared with non-shared clonotypes, the clonotypes found in all four sorted-subset donors had higher generation probabilities. Rarefaction of sorted-subset datasets indicated incomplete sequencing despite the large sequencing depth. Only blood was sampled, and tissue TCR repertoires likely differ from those in blood. The small number of donors limited the genetic and exposure-history diversity represented. Around 5.4% of naive CD4, around 3.6% of naive CD8, roughly 2.4% of memory CD4, and around 0.42% of memory CD8 clonotypes were shared across a handful of donors. Estimated clonotype richness was generally larger for naive than for memory subsets.

Here the chain combines TRBV19 and TRBJ2-7; no D segment can be confidently identified. Sequenced sample: naive CD8+ T cells sorted from blood. The cell subset or site label, read with the paper, signifies: CD45RA+CCR7+. The receptor was isolated from a man younger than 35 in good health. The bases read TGTGCCAGTAGTATAGGTGTGGGATACCCATACGAGCAGTACTTC. This yields the protein CASSIGVGYPYEQYF.